This TCR beta chain came from a study of cytomegalovirus exposure and HLA in healthy donors. Overall study results and limits: In a later analysis, productive TCRs from donors in an Asian-associated ancestry cluster reportedly carried fewer N-insertions than the cohort mean. Among TCR beta chains, those listed as cytomegalovirus-associated numbered over 150. Most TCR beta V segments were productive about 90% or about 30% of the time in an earlier analysis.

PCR used 60 Vbeta primers and 13 Jbeta primers. Using immunoSEQ multiplex PCR, the repertoire was profiled, and TCRdb retains in-frame clones only, with some absent. The data hold 150,000 to 200,000 clones, with around 90% observed a single time. Losses at the gene ends were 6 bases for V and 2 bases for J; bases not matched to a gene: 10. This CDR3 has 15 amino acids. CDR1 and CDR2 from the germline V gene are MNHEY and SVGAGI. With regard to this clone: No antigen is known for it.

Sequencing was done on a sample of PBMCs. This TCR was sampled from a woman aged 18-29 years in good health and CMV-seronegative. The V gene is TRBV6-5, the J gene TRBJ2-7; TRBD2 matches at 7 bases. CDR3 loop: CASRNIAGLTYEQYF. In DNA form, the CDR3 reads TGTGCCAGCAGAAACATAGCGGGCCTGACCTACGAGCAGTACTTC.